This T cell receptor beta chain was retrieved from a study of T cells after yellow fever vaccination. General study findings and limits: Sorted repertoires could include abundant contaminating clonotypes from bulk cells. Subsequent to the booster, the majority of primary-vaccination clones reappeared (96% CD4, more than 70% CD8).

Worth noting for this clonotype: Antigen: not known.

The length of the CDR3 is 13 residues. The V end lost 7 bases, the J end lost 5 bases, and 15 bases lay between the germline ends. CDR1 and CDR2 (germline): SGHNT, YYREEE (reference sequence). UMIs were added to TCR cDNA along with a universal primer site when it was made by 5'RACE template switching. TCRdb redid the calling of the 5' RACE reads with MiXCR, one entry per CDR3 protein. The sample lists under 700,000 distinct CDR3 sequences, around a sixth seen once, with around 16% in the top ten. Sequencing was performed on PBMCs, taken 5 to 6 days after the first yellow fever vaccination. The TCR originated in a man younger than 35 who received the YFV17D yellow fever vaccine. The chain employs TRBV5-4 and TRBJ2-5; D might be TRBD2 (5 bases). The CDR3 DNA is TGTGCCAGCGGAGAAATTGGGGAGGAGACCCAGTACTTC. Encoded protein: CASGEIGEETQYF.